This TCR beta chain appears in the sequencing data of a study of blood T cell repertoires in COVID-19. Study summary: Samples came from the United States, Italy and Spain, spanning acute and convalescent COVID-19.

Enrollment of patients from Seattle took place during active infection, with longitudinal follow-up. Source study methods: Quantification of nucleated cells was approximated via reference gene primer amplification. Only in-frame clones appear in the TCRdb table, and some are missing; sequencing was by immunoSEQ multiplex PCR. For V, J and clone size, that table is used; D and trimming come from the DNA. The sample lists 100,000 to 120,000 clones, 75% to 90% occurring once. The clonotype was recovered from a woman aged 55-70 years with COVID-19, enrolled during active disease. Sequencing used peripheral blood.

In DNA form, the CDR3 reads TGTGCCAGCAGTGAACAGGCACGAACCTACGAGCAGTACTTC. Residues: CASSEQARTYEQYF. The rearrangement links TRBV2 to TRBJ2-7; D unclear. The germline CDR1 and CDR2 sequences are SNHLY and FYNNEI. Trimming stripped 2 bases from V and 2 bases from J, with 10 bases between. CDR3 size: 14 residues.